The present T cell receptor beta chain was sequenced within a study of T cells after yellow fever vaccination. This clonotype was counted only a few times. TCRdb analysed the 5' RACE reads with MiXCR anew, one entry per CDR3 protein. This sample has 300,000 or so distinct CDR3 sequences, with 10% to 15% found just once. The V end was cut by 3 bases, the J end by 5 bases, with 16 bases between. CDR3 length: 16 amino acids. Germline CDR1 LGHNA, CDR2 YSLEER. The sequence came from a young man who received the YFV17D yellow fever vaccine. The genes are TRBV4-3 and TRBJ1-4, with unresolved D. The specimen was CD4+ T cells sorted from PBMCs, collected 45 days after the yellow fever booster vaccination. CDR3 protein: CASSQSPSAVNEKLFF. The CDR3 DNA reads TGCGCCAGCAGCCAGAGTCCGAGTGCCGTCAATGAAAAACTGTTTTTT.